The 10 T cell receptor beta chains reported below all come from one sample, sequenced in a study of T cell responses to AZD1222 COVID-19 vaccine. TCRdb's copy holds only in-frame clones and misses some; the assay was immunoSEQ multiplex PCR. The profile covers around 150,000 clones, with under 95% appearing a single time and approximately 5% taken by the ten largest. Sequenced here: peripheral blood, sampled on day 0 of AZD1222 vaccination. These receptors were obtained from an adult in good health.

The chain carries TRBV14 and TRBJ2-3, with 7 bases fitting TRBD2. CDR1 is SGHDN, CDR2 FVKESK, per germline. The CDR3 sequence is 18 residues long. Trimming cost V 1 base and J 1 base; bases outside gene matches: 11. DNA of the CDR3: TGTGCCAGCAGCCAAGGAGTTGGTCGCGGGAGCGGCACAGATACGCAGTATTTT. The encoded protein is CASSQGVGRGSGTDTQYF.

V and J are TRBV16 and TRBJ1-2; D remains ambiguous. Germline values: CDR1 KGHSY, CDR2 FQNENV. The ends were cut back, 2 bases at V and 3 bases at J, with 7 bases in the middle. The CDR3 extends over 13 amino acids. The CDR3: CASSQEEDYGYTF. DNA for the CDR3: TGTGCCAGCAGCCAAGAGGAGGACTATGGCTACACCTTC.

The V gene is TRBV12-3 or TRBV12-4, the J gene TRBJ1-4; the D gene is possibly TRBD1 (6 bases). The CDR3 runs to 13 residues. The germline V and J ends were trimmed by 9 bases and 8 bases, with 16 bases remaining between them. As DNA, the CDR3 is TGTGCCAGTAAGCCAGGGGAGGTCGAAAAACTGTTTTTT. This gives the protein CASKPGEVEKLFF.

The V gene is TRBV27, the J gene TRBJ2-1; 13 bases match TRBD2. CDR1 and CDR2 from the germline V gene are MNHEY and SMNVEV (reference sequence). The V and J ends lost 4 bases and 6 bases, in that order; junction bases with no gene match: 3. The CDR3 runs to 15 residues. For the CDR3, the DNA is TGTGCCAGCAGTTCAGGACTAGCGGGAGCCAATGAGCAGTTCTTC. Its protein product is CASSSGLAGANEQFF.

The rearrangement uses TRBV6-5 and TRBJ1-2; 8 bases match TRBD1. Losses at the gene ends were 7 bases for V and 3 bases for J; bases not matched to a gene: 4. Per germline, CDR1 MNHEY and CDR2 SVGAGI. The CDR3 extends over 13 amino acids. CDR3 nucleotide sequence: TGTGCCAGCACCCCGACAGGGGACTATGGCTACACCTTC. Translation gives CASTPTGDYGYTF.

This clone was seen a single time. This rearrangement joins TRBV12-3 or TRBV12-4 to TRBJ1-5; D unresolved. Trimming removed 7 bases from V and 3 bases from J, with 10 bases in between. The length of the CDR3 is 13 residues. In DNA form, the CDR3 reads TGTGCCAGCAAGCCGGGTAACAATCAGCCCCAGCATTTT. This gives the protein CASKPGNNQPQHF.

This chain uses TRBV19 with TRBJ2-1; D might be TRBD2 (6 bases). The V end was cut by 2 bases, the J end by 1 base, with 12 bases between. Germline lookup yields CDR1 LNHDA and CDR2 SQIVND (reference sequence). The CDR3 has 16 amino acids. CDR3 loop: CASSISAGRSYNEQFF. CDR3 bases: TGTGCCAGTAGTATATCTGCAGGGAGGTCCTACAATGAGCAGTTCTTC. The entire variable domain, with the rest obtained from reference TRBV19 and TRBJ2-1, is as follows: DGGITQSPKYLFRKEGQNVTLSCEQNLNHDAMYWYRQDPGQGLRLIYYSQIVNDFQKGDIAEGYSVSREKKESFPLTVTSAQKNPTAFYLCASSISAGRSYNEQFFGPGTRLTVL.

Details on this clone: The sample carries other DNA sequences with the same CDR3. The rearrangement uses TRBV19 and TRBJ1-5; no definite D call. The CDR3 contains 12 residues. Trimming took 3 bases from V and 5 from J, leaving 5 bases between them. Germline CDR1 is LNHDA and CDR2 is SQIVND (reference sequence). CDR3 residues: CASSIRDQPQHF. The CDR3, as DNA: TGTGCCAGTAGTATTAGAGATCAGCCCCAGCATTTT.

The chain employs TRBV5-6 and TRBJ2-7, with D uncertain. Trimming took 0 bases from V and 6 from J, leaving 16 bases between them. From germline, CDR1 is SGHDT and CDR2 YYEEEE. The CDR3 is 15 residues long. CDR3 coding DNA: TGTGCCAGCAGCTTGGATGACCACCGTTTTGTCGAGCAGTACTTC. This encodes CASSLDDHRFVEQYF.

The chain is built from TRBV6-5 and TRBJ2-4; no definite D call. Germline lookup yields CDR1 MNHEY and CDR2 SVGAGI. Deletions cut 5 bases from V and 8 bases from J, with 16 bases between. The CDR3 extends over 14 amino acids. The CDR3 loop is CASSLPATLDIQYF. The CDR3 nucleotides are TGTGCCAGCAGTCTCCCAGCTACATTGGACATTCAGTACTTC.